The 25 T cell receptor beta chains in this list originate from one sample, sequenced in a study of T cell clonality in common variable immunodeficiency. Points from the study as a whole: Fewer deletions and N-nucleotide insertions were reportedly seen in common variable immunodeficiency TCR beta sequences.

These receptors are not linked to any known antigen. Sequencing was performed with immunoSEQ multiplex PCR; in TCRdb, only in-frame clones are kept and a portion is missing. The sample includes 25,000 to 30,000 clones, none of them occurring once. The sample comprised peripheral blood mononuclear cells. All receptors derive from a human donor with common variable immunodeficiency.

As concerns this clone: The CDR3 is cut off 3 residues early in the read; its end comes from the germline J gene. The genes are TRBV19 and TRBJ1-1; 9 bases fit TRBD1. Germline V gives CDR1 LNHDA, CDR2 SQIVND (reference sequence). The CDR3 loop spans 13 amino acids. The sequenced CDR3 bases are TGTGCCACGGGGGGGACAGGGTTCGGTAGG. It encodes CATGGTGFGR. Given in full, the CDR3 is CATGGTGFGRAFF. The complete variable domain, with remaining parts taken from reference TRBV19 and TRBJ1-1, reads DGGITQSPKYLFRKEGQNVTLSCEQNLNHDAMYWYRQDPGQGLRLIYYSQIVNDFQKGDIAEGYSVSREKKESFPLTVTSAQKNPTAFYLCATGGTGFGRAFFGQGTRLTVV.

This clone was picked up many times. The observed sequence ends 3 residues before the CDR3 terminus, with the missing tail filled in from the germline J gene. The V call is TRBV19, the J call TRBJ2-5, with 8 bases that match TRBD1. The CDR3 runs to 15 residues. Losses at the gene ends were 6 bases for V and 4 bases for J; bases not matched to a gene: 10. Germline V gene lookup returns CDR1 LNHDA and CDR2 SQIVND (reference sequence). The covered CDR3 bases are TGTGCCAGTAGCGAACTACAGGGGGGAAGAGAGACC. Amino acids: CASSELQGGRET. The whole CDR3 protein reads CASSELQGGRETQYF.

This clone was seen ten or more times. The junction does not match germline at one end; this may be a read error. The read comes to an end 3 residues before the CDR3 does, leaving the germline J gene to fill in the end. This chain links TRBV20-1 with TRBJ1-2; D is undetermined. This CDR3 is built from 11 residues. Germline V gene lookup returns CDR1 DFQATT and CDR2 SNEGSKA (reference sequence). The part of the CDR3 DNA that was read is TGCAGTGCCCTTCCCCTCTATAGC. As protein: CSALPLYS. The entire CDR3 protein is CSALPLYSYTF.

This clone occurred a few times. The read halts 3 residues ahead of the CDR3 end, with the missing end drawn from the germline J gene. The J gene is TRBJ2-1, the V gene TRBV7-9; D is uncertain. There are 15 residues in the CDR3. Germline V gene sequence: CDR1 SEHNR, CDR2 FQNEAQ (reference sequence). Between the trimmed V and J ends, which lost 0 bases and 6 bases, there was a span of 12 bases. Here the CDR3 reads CASSLAVQRGNEQFF. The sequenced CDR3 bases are TGTGCCAGCAGCTTAGCGGTCCAGAGAGGCAATGAG.

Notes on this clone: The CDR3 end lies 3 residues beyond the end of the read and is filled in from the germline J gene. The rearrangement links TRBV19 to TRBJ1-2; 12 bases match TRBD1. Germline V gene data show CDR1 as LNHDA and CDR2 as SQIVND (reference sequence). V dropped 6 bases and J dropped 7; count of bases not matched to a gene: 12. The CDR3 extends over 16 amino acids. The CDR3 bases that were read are TGTGCCAGTAGCAACCTTCCGGGACAGGGGGCGGGTGGC. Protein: CASSNLPGQGAGG. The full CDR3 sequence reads CASSNLPGQGAGGYTF.

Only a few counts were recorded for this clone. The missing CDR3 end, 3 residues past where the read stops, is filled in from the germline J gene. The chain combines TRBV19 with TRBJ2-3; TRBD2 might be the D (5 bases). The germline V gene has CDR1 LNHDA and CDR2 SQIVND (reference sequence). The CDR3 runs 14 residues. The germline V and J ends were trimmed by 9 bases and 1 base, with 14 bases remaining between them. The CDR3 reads CASQKGLRTDTQYF. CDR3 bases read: TGTGCCAGCCAAAAAGGACTTCGCACAGATACG.

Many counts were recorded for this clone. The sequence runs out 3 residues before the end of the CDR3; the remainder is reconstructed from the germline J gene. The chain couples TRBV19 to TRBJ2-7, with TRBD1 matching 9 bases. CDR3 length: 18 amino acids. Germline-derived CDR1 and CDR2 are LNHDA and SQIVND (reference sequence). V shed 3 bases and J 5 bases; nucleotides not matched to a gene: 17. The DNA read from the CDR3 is TGTGCCAGTAGTATCCGGAATTTTAGGGGACAGGGCATCCACGAG. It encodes CASSIRNFRGQGIHE. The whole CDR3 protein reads CASSIRNFRGQGIHEQYF.

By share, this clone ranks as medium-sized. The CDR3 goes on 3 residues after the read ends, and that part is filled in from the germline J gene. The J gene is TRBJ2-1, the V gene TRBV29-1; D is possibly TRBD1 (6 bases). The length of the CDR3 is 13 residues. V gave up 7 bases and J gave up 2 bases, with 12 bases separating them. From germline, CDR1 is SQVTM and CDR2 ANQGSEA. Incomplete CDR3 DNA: TGCAGCGAGGGACAACAGGCCTACAATGAG. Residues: CSEGQQAYNE. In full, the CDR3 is CSEGQQAYNEQFF.

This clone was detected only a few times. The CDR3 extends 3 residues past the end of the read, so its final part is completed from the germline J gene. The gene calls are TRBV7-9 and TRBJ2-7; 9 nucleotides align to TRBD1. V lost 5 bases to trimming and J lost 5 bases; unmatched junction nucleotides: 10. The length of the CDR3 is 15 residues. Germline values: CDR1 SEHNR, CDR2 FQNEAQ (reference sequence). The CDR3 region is CASSNRGTGLNEQYF. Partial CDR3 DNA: TGTGCCAGCAGCAATAGGGGGACAGGGTTGAACGAG.

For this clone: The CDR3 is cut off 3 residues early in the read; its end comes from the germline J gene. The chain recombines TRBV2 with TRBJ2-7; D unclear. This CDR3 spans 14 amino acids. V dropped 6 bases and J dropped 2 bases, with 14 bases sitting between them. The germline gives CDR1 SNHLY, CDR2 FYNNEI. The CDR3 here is CASSETLSTYEQYF. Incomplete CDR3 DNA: TGTGCCAGCAGCGAAACCCTCAGTACCTACGAG.

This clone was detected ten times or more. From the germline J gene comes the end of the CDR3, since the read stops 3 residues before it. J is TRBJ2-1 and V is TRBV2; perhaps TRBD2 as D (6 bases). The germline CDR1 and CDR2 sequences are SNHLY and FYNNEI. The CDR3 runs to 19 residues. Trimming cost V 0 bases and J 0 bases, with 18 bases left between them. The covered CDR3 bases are TGTGCCAGCAGTGAAGCCGCCCCCCTAGCGCTGAGCTCCTACAATGAG. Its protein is CASSEAAPLALSSYNE. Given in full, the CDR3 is CASSEAAPLALSSYNEQFF.

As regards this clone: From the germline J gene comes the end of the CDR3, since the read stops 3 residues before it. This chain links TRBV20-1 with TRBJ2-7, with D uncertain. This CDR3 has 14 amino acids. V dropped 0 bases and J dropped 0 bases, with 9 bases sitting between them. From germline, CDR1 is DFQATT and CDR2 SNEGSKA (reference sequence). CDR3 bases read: TGCAGTGCTAGAGAGCGGAGTAGCTCCTACGAG. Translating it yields CSARERSSSYE. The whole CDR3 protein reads CSARERSSSYEQYF.

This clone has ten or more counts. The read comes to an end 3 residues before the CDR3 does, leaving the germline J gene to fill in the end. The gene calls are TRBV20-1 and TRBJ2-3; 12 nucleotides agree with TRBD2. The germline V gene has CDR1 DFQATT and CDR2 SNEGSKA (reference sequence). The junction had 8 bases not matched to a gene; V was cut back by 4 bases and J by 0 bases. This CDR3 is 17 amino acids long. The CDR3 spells CSAKRTSGTHSTDTQYF. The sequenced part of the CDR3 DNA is TGCAGTGCTAAGAGGACTAGCGGGACCCATAGCACAGATACG.

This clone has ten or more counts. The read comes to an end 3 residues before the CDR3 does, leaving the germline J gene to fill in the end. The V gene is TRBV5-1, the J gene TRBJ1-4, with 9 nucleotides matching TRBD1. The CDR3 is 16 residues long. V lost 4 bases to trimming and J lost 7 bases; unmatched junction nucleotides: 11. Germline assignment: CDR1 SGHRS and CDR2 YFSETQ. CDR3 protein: CASSAVETGGREKLFF. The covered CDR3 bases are TGCGCCAGCAGCGCCGTTGAGACAGGGGGGCGTGAAAAA.

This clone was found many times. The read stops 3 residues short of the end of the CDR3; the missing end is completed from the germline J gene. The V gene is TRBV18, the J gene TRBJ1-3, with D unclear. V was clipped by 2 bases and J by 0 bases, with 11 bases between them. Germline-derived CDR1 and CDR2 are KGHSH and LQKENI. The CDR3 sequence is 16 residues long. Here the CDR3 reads CASSPGLLSSGNTIYF. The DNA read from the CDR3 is TGTGCCAGCTCACCAGGACTCCTAAGCTCTGGAAACACC.

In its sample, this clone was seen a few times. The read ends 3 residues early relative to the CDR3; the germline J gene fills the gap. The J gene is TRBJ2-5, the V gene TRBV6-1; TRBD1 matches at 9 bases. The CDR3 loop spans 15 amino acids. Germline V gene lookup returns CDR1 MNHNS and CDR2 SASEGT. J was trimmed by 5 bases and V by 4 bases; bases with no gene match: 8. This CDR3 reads CASSVDRGNRETQYF. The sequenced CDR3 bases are TGTGCCAGCAGTGTGGACAGGGGCAACCGGGAGACC.

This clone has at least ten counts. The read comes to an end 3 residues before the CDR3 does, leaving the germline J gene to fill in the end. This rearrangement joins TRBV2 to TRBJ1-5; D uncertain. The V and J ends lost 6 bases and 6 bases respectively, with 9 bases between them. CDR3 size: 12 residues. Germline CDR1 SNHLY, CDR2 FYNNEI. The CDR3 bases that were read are TGTGCCAGCAGCGCGGGTATTCAGCCC. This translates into CASSAGIQP. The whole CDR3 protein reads CASSAGIQPQHF.

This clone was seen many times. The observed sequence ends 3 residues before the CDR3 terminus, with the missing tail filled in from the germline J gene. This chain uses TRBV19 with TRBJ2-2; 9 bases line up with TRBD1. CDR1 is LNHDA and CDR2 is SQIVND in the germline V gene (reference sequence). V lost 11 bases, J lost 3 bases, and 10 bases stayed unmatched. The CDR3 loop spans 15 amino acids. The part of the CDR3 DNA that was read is TGTGCCTCCAAATCCGGGACAGGGTACACCGGGGAG. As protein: CASKSGTGYTGE. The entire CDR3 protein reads CASKSGTGYTGELFF.

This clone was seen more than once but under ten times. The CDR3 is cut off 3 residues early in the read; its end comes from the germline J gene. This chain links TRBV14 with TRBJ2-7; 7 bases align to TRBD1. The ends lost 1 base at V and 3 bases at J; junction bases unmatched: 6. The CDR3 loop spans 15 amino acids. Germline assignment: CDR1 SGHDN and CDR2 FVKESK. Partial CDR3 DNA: TGTGCCAGCAGCCAAGTTACCGGGACAGTCTACGAG. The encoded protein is CASSQVTGTVYE. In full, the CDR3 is CASSQVTGTVYEQYF.

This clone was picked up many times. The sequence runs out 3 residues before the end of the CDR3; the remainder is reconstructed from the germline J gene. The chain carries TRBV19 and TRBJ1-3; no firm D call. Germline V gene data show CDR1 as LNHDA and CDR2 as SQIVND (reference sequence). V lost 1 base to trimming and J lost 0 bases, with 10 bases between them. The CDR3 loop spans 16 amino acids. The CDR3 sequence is CASSIASGSSGNTIYF. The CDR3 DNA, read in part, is TGTGCCAGTAGTATAGCCTCGGGGAGCTCTGGAAACACC.

The CDR3 DNA, read in part, is TGCAGTGCTAGAGAGGGGACTAGTTATAACGAG. Its translation: CSAREGTSYNE. The full CDR3 is CSAREGTSYNEQYF. This sequence joins TRBV20-1 and TRBJ2-7; 8 positions agree with TRBD2. The read is 3 residues too short to cover the CDR3 end, so that end is filled in from the germline J gene. The CDR3 sequence is 14 residues long. Trimming took 0 bases from V and 5 from J; bases not matched to a gene: 6. Germline V CDR1 and CDR2: DFQATT, SNEGSKA (reference sequence).

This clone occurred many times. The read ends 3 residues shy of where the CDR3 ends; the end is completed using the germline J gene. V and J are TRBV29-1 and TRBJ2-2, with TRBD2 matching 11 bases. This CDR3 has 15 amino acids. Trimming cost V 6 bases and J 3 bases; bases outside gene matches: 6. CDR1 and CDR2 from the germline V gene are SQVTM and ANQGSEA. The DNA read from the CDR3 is TGCAGCGTCCATAGCGGGAGGGCCGACACCGGGGAG. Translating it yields CSVHSGRADTGE. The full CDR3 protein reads CSVHSGRADTGELFF.

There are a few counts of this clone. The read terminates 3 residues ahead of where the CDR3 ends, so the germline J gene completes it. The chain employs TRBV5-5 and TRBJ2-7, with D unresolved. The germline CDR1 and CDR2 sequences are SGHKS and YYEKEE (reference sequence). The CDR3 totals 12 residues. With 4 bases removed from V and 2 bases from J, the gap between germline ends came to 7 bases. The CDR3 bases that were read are TGTGCCAGCAGCCCCCATGCCTACGAG. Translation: CASSPHAYE. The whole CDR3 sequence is CASSPHAYEQYF. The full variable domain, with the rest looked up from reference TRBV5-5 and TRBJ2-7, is DAGVTQSPTHLIKTRGQQVTLRCSPISGHKSVSWYQQVLGQGPQFIFQYYEKEERGRGNFPDRFSARQFPNYSSELNVNALLLGDSALYLCASSPHAYEQYFGPGTRLTVT.

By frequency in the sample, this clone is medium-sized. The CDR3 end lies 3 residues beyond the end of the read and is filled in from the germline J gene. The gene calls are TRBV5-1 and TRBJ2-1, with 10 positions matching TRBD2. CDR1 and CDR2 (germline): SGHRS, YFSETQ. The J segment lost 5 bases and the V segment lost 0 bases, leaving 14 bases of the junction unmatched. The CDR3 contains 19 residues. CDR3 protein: CASSLEASGSGGDHNEQFF. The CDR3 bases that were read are TGCGCCAGCAGCTTGGAGGCTAGCGGGAGTGGCGGGGATCACAATGAG.

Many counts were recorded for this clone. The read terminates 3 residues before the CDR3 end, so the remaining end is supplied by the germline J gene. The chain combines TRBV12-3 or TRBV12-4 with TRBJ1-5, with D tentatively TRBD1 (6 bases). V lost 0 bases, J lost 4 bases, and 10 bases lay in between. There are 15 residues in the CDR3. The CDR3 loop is CASSLAGGPNQPQHF. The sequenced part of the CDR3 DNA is TGTGCCAGCAGTTTAGCCGGGGGGCCAAATCAGCCC.